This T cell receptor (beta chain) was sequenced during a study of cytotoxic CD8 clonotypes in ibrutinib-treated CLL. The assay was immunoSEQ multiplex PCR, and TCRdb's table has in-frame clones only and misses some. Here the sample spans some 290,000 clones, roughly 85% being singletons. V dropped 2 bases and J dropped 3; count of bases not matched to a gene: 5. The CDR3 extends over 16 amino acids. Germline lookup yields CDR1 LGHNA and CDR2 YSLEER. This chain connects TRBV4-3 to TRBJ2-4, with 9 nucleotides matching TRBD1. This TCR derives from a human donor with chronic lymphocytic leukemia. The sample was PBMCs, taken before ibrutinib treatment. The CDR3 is CASSQTRTGDKNIQYF. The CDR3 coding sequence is TGCGCCAGCAGCCAAACCAGGACAGGGGACAAAAACATTCAGTACTTC.